The 32 T cell receptor beta chains below were found in one sample sequenced in a study of glioma-infiltrating T cells after dendritic cell vaccination. Sequencing was performed with immunoSEQ multiplex PCR; in TCRdb, only in-frame clones are kept and a portion is missing. The data show tens of thousands of clones, with roughly 82% seen just once and 2.1% held by the top ten. The input for sequencing was blood, taken before dendritic cell vaccination. Source of these receptors: a human donor with glioblastoma.

The chain has TRBV5-1 and TRBJ2-3; 8 bases agree with TRBD2. The germline V gene encodes CDR1 SGHRS and CDR2 YFSETQ. J lost 2 bases, V lost 2 bases, and 4 bases had no gene match. CDR3 length equals 15 residues. Here the CDR3 reads CASSFGGGTTDTQYF. The DNA of the CDR3 is TGCGCCAGCAGCTTTGGCGGGGGGACCACAGATACGCAGTATTTT. Combining the CDR3 with reference TRBV5-1 and TRBJ2-3 gives the whole variable domain KAGVTQTPRYLIKTRGQQVTLSCSPISGHRSVSWYQQTPGQGLQFLFEYFSETQRNKGNFPGRFSGRQFSNSRSEMNVSTLELGDSALYLCASSFGGGTTDTQYFGPGTRLTVL.

The chain is built from TRBV10-1 and TRBJ1-1; D gene unclear. Trimming removed 7 bases at V and 6 bases at J, with 6 bases between. Germline V gene sequence: CDR1 WNHNN, CDR2 SYGVQD (reference sequence). The CDR3 contains 10 residues. CDR3 amino acids: CASKRAEAFF. The CDR3 nucleotides read TGCGCCAGCAAGAGGGCTGAAGCTTTCTTT.

V and J are TRBV5-4 and TRBJ2-3; TRBD2 might be the D (6 bases). V dropped 0 bases and J dropped 2 bases, with 13 bases sitting between them. The CDR3 is made up of 16 amino acids. Germline-derived CDR1 and CDR2 are SGHNT and YYREEE (reference sequence). The CDR3 loop is CASSLAGRKSTDTQYF. CDR3 in DNA: TGTGCCAGCAGCTTGGCAGGGAGGAAGTCCACAGATACGCAGTATTTT.

This clone appeared once. The V call is TRBV18, the J call TRBJ2-2, with 7 bases aligning to TRBD1. V lost 2 bases to trimming and J lost 3 bases; unmatched junction nucleotides: 12. Germline V gives CDR1 KGHSH, CDR2 LQKENI. The CDR3 has 18 residues. The CDR3 region has the DNA TGTGCCAGCTCACCAACCCGCTTGGACAGGATCCACACCGGGGAGCTGTTTTTT. Translated: CASSPTRLDRIHTGELFF.

The chain uses TRBV7-6 and TRBJ2-2; tentatively, D is TRBD1 (5 bases). V was trimmed by 1 base and J by 1 base, leaving 16 bases between them. The CDR3 loop spans 18 amino acids. Germline assignment: CDR1 SGHVS and CDR2 FNYEAQ. The CDR3 coding sequence is TGTGCCAGCAGCTTAGTTCTTGGGCAGGGCAAGAACACCGGGGAGCTGTTTTTT. Translation: CASSLVLGQGKNTGELFF.

The V and J genes are TRBV19 and TRBJ2-1; TRBD1 is a possible D gene (5 bases). The CDR3 is 14 residues long. V was trimmed by 5 bases and J by 7 bases, leaving 15 bases between them. Per the germline V gene, CDR1 is LNHDA and CDR2 is SQIVND (reference sequence). As DNA, the CDR3 is TGTGCCAGTAGTCCGCGAAAAGGGGAAAATGAGCAGTTCTTC. Protein product: CASSPRKGENEQFF.

V usage is TRBV25-1 and J usage is TRBJ1-2; D ambiguous. Germline V CDR1 and CDR2: MGHDK, SYGVNS. The CDR3 runs to 14 residues. Trimming stripped 1 base from V and 5 bases from J, with 11 bases between. The CDR3 region is CASSESGRPYGYTF. For the CDR3, the DNA is TGTGCCAGCAGTGAATCTGGCAGGCCATATGGCTACACCTTC.

The chain links TRBV6-5 to TRBJ1-1, with D hard to call. Trimming took off 5 bases at V and 6 bases at J, with 16 bases between the two ends. Looked up from germline, CDR1 is MNHEY and CDR2 is SVGAGI. The CDR3 is 14 amino acids. The CDR3 DNA follows: TGTGCCAGCAGTGAAACTTGGGGAGGCGCTGAAGCTTTCTTT. Amino acid sequence: CASSETWGGAEAFF.

Points on this clone: One junction end does not reproduce the germline sequence, and a read error may be involved. The chain is built from TRBV9 and TRBJ1-2; weak D call: TRBD1 (6 bases). The CDR3 sequence is 16 residues long. Germline V gene sequence: CDR1 SGDLS, CDR2 YYNGEE. The CDR3 bases are TGTGCCGGCAGCAAAGATGACAGGACGTTGGAGAATGGCTACACCTTC. Encoded protein: CAGSKDDRTLENGYTF.

The rearrangement links TRBV6-5 to TRBJ1-5, with 8 bases aligning to TRBD1. In germline, CDR1 is MNHEY, CDR2 SVGAGI. The CDR3 has 13 residues. Trimming took 6 bases from V and 6 from J; bases not matched to a gene: 4. The CDR3 coding sequence is TGTGCCAGCAGAGACAGGGGTGGTCAGCCCCAGCATTTT. Encoded protein: CASRDRGGQPQHF.

The rearrangement uses TRBV19 and TRBJ2-1; TRBD1 matches 8 bases. Germline values: CDR1 LNHDA, CDR2 SQIVND (reference sequence). V shed 5 bases, J shed 9 bases, and the junction held 9 bases outside the gene matches. The CDR3 has 14 amino acids. The CDR3 reads CASSPWTGPGEQFF. The DNA for the CDR3 is TGTGCCAGTAGTCCTTGGACAGGGCCGGGTGAGCAGTTCTTC. The entire variable domain, with the rest obtained from reference TRBV19 and TRBJ2-1, is as follows: DGGITQSPKYLFRKEGQNVTLSCEQNLNHDAMYWYRQDPGQGLRLIYYSQIVNDFQKGDIAEGYSVSREKKESFPLTVTSAQKNPTAFYLCASSPWTGPGEQFFGPGTRLTVL.

The chain couples TRBV5-8 to TRBJ1-2; D gene uncertain. The CDR3 is 12 amino acids. Germline CDR1 SGHTS, CDR2 YDEGEE. With 4 bases removed from V and 8 bases from J, the gap between germline ends came to 12 bases. The chain's CDR3 is CASSPEVRGYTF. The CDR3 coding sequence is TGTGCCAGCAGCCCAGAAGTCAGGGGCTACACCTTC.

The chain has TRBV7-2 and TRBJ2-2; perhaps TRBD1 as D (6 bases). V shed 2 bases and J shed 5 bases, with 15 bases lying between them. Germline CDR1 SGHTA, CDR2 FQGNSA. The CDR3 covers 16 residues. The CDR3 loop reads CASSLLGTSLTGELFF. CDR3 nucleotides: TGTGCCAGCAGCTTATTAGGGACATCATTAACCGGGGAGCTGTTTTTT.

This clone was seen just once. The chain joins TRBV10-2 to TRBJ2-1; 10 bases match TRBD2. Per germline, CDR1 WSHSY and CDR2 SAAADI. The trim removed 6 bases at V and 6 bases at J, leaving 14 bases unmatched. The CDR3 loop spans 17 amino acids. Here the CDR3 DNA reads TGCGCCAGCAGAGAACCTAGCGGGAGTTTCGGGCGCAATGAGCAGTTCTTC. It specifies CASREPSGSFGRNEQFF.

This chain joins TRBV19 and TRBJ2-2, with TRBD1 matching 8 bases. This CDR3 is built from 15 residues. Looked up from germline, CDR1 is LNHDA and CDR2 is SQIVND (reference sequence). V trimming: 7 bases; J trimming: 5 bases; junction bases outside the gene matches: 9. This chain's CDR3 is CASTWEQGVTGELFF. DNA for the CDR3: TGTGCCAGTACCTGGGAACAGGGGGTTACCGGGGAGCTGTTTTTT. The complete variable domain, with remaining parts taken from reference TRBV19 and TRBJ2-2, reads DGGITQSPKYLFRKEGQNVTLSCEQNLNHDAMYWYRQDPGQGLRLIYYSQIVNDFQKGDIAEGYSVSREKKESFPLTVTSAQKNPTAFYLCASTWEQGVTGELFFGEGSRLTVL.

The chain has TRBV25-1 and TRBJ2-1; D might be TRBD2 (5 bases). V was pared by 0 bases and J by 12 bases, with 12 bases between. The CDR3 contains 13 residues. Germline lookup yields CDR1 MGHDK and CDR2 SYGVNS. CDR3 in DNA: TGTGCCAGCAGTGAATATTCGGCCGGAGGGCAGTTCTTC. It specifies CASSEYSAGGQFF.

The chain has TRBV5-5 and TRBJ1-3, with 10 bases aligning to TRBD1. Germline V gene data show CDR1 as SGHKS and CDR2 as YYEKEE (reference sequence). With V trimmed by 4 bases and J by 3 bases, 4 bases remained unmatched. The CDR3 covers 15 residues. Here the CDR3 DNA reads TGTGCCAGCAGCCCGGGACAGGGGTTTGGAAACACCATATATTTT. Translation: CASSPGQGFGNTIYF.

The V gene is TRBV10-1, the J gene TRBJ2-1, with 9 bases identical to TRBD1. The CDR3 runs 15 residues. V lost 5 bases, J lost 7 bases, and 9 bases stayed unmatched. CDR1 and CDR2 from the germline V gene are WNHNN and SYGVQD (reference sequence). Here the CDR3 DNA reads TGCGCCAGCAGTCAACCTGGACAGGGGAGGAATGAGCAGTTCTTC. This codes for CASSQPGQGRNEQFF.

J is TRBJ2-6 and V is TRBV27; D may be TRBD2 (6 bases). Between the trimmed V and J ends, which lost 6 bases and 0 bases, there was a span of 9 bases. CDR3 size: 15 residues. Germline V gene sequence: CDR1 MNHEY, CDR2 SMNVEV (reference sequence). The CDR3 protein is CASSQEGSGANVLTF. The CDR3 nucleotides are TGTGCCAGCAGCCAGGAGGGCTCTGGGGCCAACGTCCTGACTTTC.

The V call is TRBV4-1, the J call TRBJ2-2, with TRBD1 as a possible D gene (5 bases). This CDR3 is 13 amino acids long. V gave up 8 bases and J gave up 0 bases, with 7 bases separating them. CDR1 and CDR2 from the germline V gene are MGHRA and YSYEKL. The CDR3 reads CASRTTNTGELFF. The CDR3 DNA reads as TGCGCCAGCCGGACAACGAACACCGGGGAGCTGTTTTTT.

V usage is TRBV25-1 and J usage is TRBJ1-2; perhaps TRBD1 as D (5 bases). The CDR3 consists of 13 residues. CDR1 and CDR2 (germline): MGHDK, SYGVNS. Deletions cut 1 base from V and 8 bases from J, with 11 bases between. In DNA form, the CDR3 reads TGTGCCAGCAGTGAATCAGGGTCTCAGGGCTACACCTTC. It is translated as CASSESGSQGYTF.

In regard to this clone: Different DNA sequences within this sample yield the same CDR3. The chain links TRBV6-1 to TRBJ1-3; D perhaps matches TRBD1 (6 bases). The CDR3 covers 18 residues. CDR1 is MNHNS, CDR2 SASEGT, per germline. Trimming removed 3 bases from V and 3 bases from J, with 21 bases in between. The CDR3 here is CASSDLGRGSGGGNTIYF. CDR3 coding DNA: TGTGCCAGCAGTGACCTGGGCAGGGGCTCAGGAGGTGGAAACACCATATATTTT.

The chain is built from TRBV5-1 and TRBJ2-1; TRBD2 matches at 10 bases. Trimming cost V 4 bases and J 12 bases; bases outside gene matches: 10. Germline values: CDR1 SGHRS, CDR2 YFSETQ. The CDR3 spans 14 residues. In nucleotides, the CDR3 is TGCGCCAGCAGCCCGGGACTAGCGCCCGGGGGGCAGTTCTTC. This gives the protein CASSPGLAPGGQFF.

This chain joins TRBV7-9 and TRBJ1-5; D call uncertain. Germline CDR1 is SEHNR and CDR2 is FQNEAQ (reference sequence). The V end lost 0 bases, the J end lost 5 bases, and 5 bases lay between the germline ends. CDR3 length: 13 residues. DNA for the CDR3: TGTGCCAGCAGCTTAGCTGTAGATCAGCCCCAGCATTTT. Translated: CASSLAVDQPQHF.

The chain couples TRBV5-1 to TRBJ1-6; 10 nucleotides match TRBD1. The CDR3 runs 15 residues. V shed 4 bases, J shed 7 bases, and the junction held 5 bases outside the gene matches. The germline V gene has CDR1 SGHRS and CDR2 YFSETQ. DNA for the CDR3: TGCGCCAGCAGCGGTAGGACAGGGGGAAATTCACCCCTCCACTTT. Protein: CASSGRTGGNSPLHF.

This rearrangement joins TRBV18 to TRBJ2-5, with TRBD2 as a possible D gene (6 bases). The length of the CDR3 is 18 residues. Germline values: CDR1 KGHSH, CDR2 LQKENI. V lost 1 base and J lost 4, with 22 bases in between. The DNA of the CDR3 is TGTGCCAGCTCACCACGGGGTCCGACGGGAGAGGCGGGAGAGACCCAGTACTTC. Protein: CASSPRGPTGEAGETQYF.

This clone was picked up a small number of times. The chain links TRBV28 to TRBJ1-5, with D tentatively TRBD1 (6 bases). CDR3 length: 13 amino acids. Germline values: CDR1 MDHEN, CDR2 SYDVKM. Trimming cost V 6 bases and J 5 bases, with 11 bases left between them. The CDR3 DNA reads as TGTGCCAGCAGACGGACAGATTATCAGCCCCAGCATTTT. Its translation: CASRRTDYQPQHF.

This clone has a single count. This chain connects TRBV2 to TRBJ2-7, with TRBD1 as a possible D gene (6 bases). CDR1 and CDR2 from the germline V gene are SNHLY and FYNNEI. The CDR3 totals 14 residues. Trimming removed 3 bases at V and 2 bases at J, with 11 bases between. This chain's CDR3 is CASSDRDIPYEQYV. The CDR3 nucleotides read TGTGCCAGCAGTGACCGGGACATTCCCTACGAGCAGTACGTC.

The CDR3 reads CASSSNPGTENEKLFF. DNA for the CDR3: TGTGCCAGCTCGTCTAACCCCGGGACAGAGAATGAAAAACTGTTTTTT. The chain is built from TRBV18 and TRBJ1-4; 7 nucleotides match TRBD1. The trim removed 6 bases at V and 5 bases at J, leaving 12 bases unmatched. Germline V lookup: CDR1 KGHSH, CDR2 LQKENI. The CDR3 sequence is 16 residues long.

The J gene is TRBJ2-7, the V gene TRBV6-6, with 7 bases aligning to TRBD1. V trimming: 8 bases; J trimming: 1 base; junction bases outside the gene matches: 8. Germline V gene data show CDR1 as MNHNY and CDR2 as SVGAGI (reference sequence). The CDR3 contains 14 residues. The CDR3 nucleotides read TGTGCCAGCGACAACAGGGGTAGTTCCTACGAGCAGTACTTC. Protein product: CASDNRGSSYEQYF.

The sample holds a few counts of this clone. The chain joins TRBV6-5 to TRBJ1-1, with a weak D call TRBD1 (6 bases). Germline V lookup: CDR1 MNHEY, CDR2 SVGAGI. The CDR3 covers 15 residues. V was cut by 10 bases and J by 1 base, with 19 bases left in between. The CDR3 nucleotides are TGTGCCACTCTGTCGGGACAACTTGGGAACACTGAAGCTTTCTTT. This translates into CATLSGQLGNTEAFF.

This clone occurred once. This chain uses TRBV9 with TRBJ1-6; 11 nucleotides line up with TRBD1. Germline V gene data show CDR1 as SGDLS and CDR2 as YYNGEE. The junction had 4 bases not matched to a gene; V was cut back by 2 bases and J by 9 bases. The length of the CDR3 is 15 residues. As DNA, the CDR3 is TGTGCCAGCAGCGTCGGGACAGGGGGAACTTCACCCCTCCACTTT. Translated, it gives CASSVGTGGTSPLHF.